The 19 T cell receptor beta chains listed next were all sequenced from one sample in a study of shared clonotypes between healthy human individuals. TCRdb's table, derived via immunoSEQ multiplex PCR, lists solely in-frame clones and lacks some. The sample carries about 660,000 clones, roughly 70% recorded once. The sequencing input was memory CD4+ T cells sorted from blood. Subset denoted: CD45RA-negative fraction. These receptors were taken from a woman aged 30 to 39 in good health.

The chain links TRBV7-2 to TRBJ2-1; 9 bases are shared with TRBD1. Germline CDR1 SGHTA, CDR2 FQGNSA. The V and J ends lost 5 bases and 3 bases, in that order; junction bases with no gene match: 8. This CDR3 contains 16 residues. The CDR3 nucleotides are TGTGCCAGCAGCACTGGGGACAGGGTTATCTACAATGAGCAGTTCTTC. It translates to CASSTGDRVIYNEQFF.

There are a few counts of this clone. This chain connects TRBV5-1 to TRBJ2-5; 7 bases are shared with TRBD1. The ends lost 4 bases at V and 3 bases at J; junction bases unmatched: 6. CDR1 and CDR2 (germline): SGHRS, YFSETQ. This CDR3 is built from 14 residues. DNA of the CDR3: TGCGCCAGCAGCCCCGGGACAGCAAAAGAGACCCAGTACTTC. This translates into CASSPGTAKETQYF.

This sequence joins TRBV7-2 and TRBJ2-7, with no clear D. This CDR3 has 16 amino acids. CDR1 is SGHTA and CDR2 is FQGNSA in the germline V gene. Trimming took 1 base from V and 0 from J, leaving 13 bases between them. CDR3 region: CASSLGLLRSSYEQYF. Written as DNA, the CDR3 is TGTGCCAGCAGCTTAGGCCTTCTTAGGAGCTCCTACGAGCAGTACTTC.

This chain links TRBV7-8 with TRBJ2-2; the match to TRBD1 covers 12 bases. CDR3 size: 16 residues. After removal of 4 bases from V and 7 bases from J, the junction contained 7 bases not matched to a gene. Germline V gene sequence: CDR1 SGHVS, CDR2 FQNEAQ. The CDR3 sequence is CASSSWGQGAGGELFF. CDR3 sequence (DNA): TGTGCCAGCAGCTCTTGGGGACAGGGGGCCGGCGGGGAGCTGTTTTTT.

The chain couples TRBV4-1 to TRBJ2-5, with 7 bases identical to TRBD1. The CDR3 runs 17 residues. Trimming at V came to 0 bases and at J to 5 bases, leaving 12 bases not matched to a gene. The germline gives CDR1 MGHRA, CDR2 YSYEKL. The CDR3 DNA reads as TGCGCCAGCAGCCAAGAACCGGGCTCCGGGACAGTTGAGACCCAGTACTTC. It yields the protein CASSQEPGSGTVETQYF.

This clone showed up just once. This chain connects TRBV5-1 to TRBJ2-1; TRBD1 or TRBD2 may be the D gene (6 bases each). Trimming took off 5 bases at V and 4 bases at J, with 13 bases between the two ends. This CDR3 is built from 14 residues. Germline assignment: CDR1 SGHRS and CDR2 YFSETQ. The CDR3 reads CASREAGQYNEQFF. The DNA of the CDR3 is TGCGCCAGCAGGGAGGCGGGACAATACAATGAGCAGTTCTTC.

This clone appeared a single time. This chain uses TRBV2 with TRBJ2-2, with 10 bases fitting TRBD1. The CDR3 is made up of 14 amino acids. CDR1 is SNHLY, CDR2 FYNNEI, per germline. J was trimmed by 5 bases and V by 8 bases; bases with no gene match: 5. The chain's CDR3 is CASLRQGATGELFF. Here the CDR3 DNA reads TGTGCCAGCCTGAGACAGGGGGCGACCGGGGAGCTGTTTTTT.

The chain links TRBV28 to TRBJ1-2, with D possibly matching TRBD1 (5 bases). This CDR3 has 12 amino acids. The germline V gene has CDR1 MDHEN and CDR2 SYDVKM. The CDR3 DNA is TGTGCAAGTTTAGAGGGGTTGTATGGCTACACCTTC. Translating gives CASLEGLYGYTF.

This clone has just one count. Written as DNA, the CDR3 is TGTGCCAGCAGTGAAGAATGGGACCGGGGGGAGACCCAGTACTTC. Protein product: CASSEEWDRGETQYF. V gene TRBV2 combines with J gene TRBJ2-5; TRBD2 is a possible D gene (6 bases). V was shortened by 1 base and J by 5 bases, with 14 bases between the two germline ends. Germline CDR1 SNHLY, CDR2 FYNNEI. The CDR3 consists of 15 residues. The full variable domain, rest sourced from reference TRBV2 and TRBJ2-5, is EPEVTQTPSHQVTQMGQEVILRCVPISNHLYFYWYRQILGQKVEFLVSFYNNEISEKSEIFDDQFSVERPDGSNFTLKIRSTKLEDSAMYFCASSEEWDRGETQYFGPGTRLLVL.

The gene calls are TRBV27 and TRBJ1-4; TRBD1 might be the D (5 bases). V was shortened by 0 bases and J by 3 bases, with 11 bases between the two germline ends. This CDR3 spans 16 amino acids. Per the germline V gene, CDR1 is MNHEY and CDR2 is SMNVEV (reference sequence). Here the CDR3 reads CASSLSVAGPNEKLFF. CDR3 coding DNA: TGTGCCAGCAGTTTATCGGTGGCGGGGCCTAATGAAAAACTGTTTTTT.

The chain links TRBV27 to TRBJ2-1, with 11 positions matching TRBD2. The germline gives CDR1 MNHEY, CDR2 SMNVEV (reference sequence). V was pared by 5 bases and J by 15 bases, with 15 bases of the junction left unmatched. The CDR3 totals 15 residues. The CDR3 sequence is CASSPGTSGGGPGFF. Here the CDR3 DNA reads TGTGCCAGCAGTCCGGGGACTAGCGGAGGGGGCCCGGGGTTCTTC.

The chain links TRBV18 to TRBJ2-3; weak D call: TRBD2 (6 bases). Between the trimmed V and J ends, which lost 3 bases and 4 bases, there was a span of 11 bases. The CDR3 runs 14 residues. CDR1 is KGHSH, CDR2 LQKENI, per germline. The DNA for the CDR3 is TGTGCCAGCTCACCGGGAGGTAGGGCAGATACGCAGTATTTT. Encoded protein: CASSPGGRADTQYF. The full variable domain, in which reference TRBV18 and TRBJ2-3 provide the parts outside the CDR3, is NAGVMQNPRHLVRRRGQEARLRCSPMKGHSHVYWYRQLPEEGLKFMVYLQKENIIDESGMPKERFSAEFPKEGPSILRIQQVVRGDSAAYFCASSPGGRADTQYFGPGTRLTVL.

This clone is a singleton in its sample. This chain uses TRBV19 with TRBJ2-3, with 11 bases fitting TRBD2. This CDR3 spans 17 amino acids. The V segment lost 6 bases and the J segment 6 bases; nucleotides outside the gene matches: 14. Germline CDR1 and CDR2: LNHDA and SQIVND (reference sequence). The CDR3 loop reads CASSPPPIAGGRDTQYF. CDR3 coding DNA: TGTGCCAGTAGCCCTCCCCCGATAGCGGGAGGGCGGGATACGCAGTATTTT.

This clone was counted a few times. The rearrangement uses TRBV6-5 and TRBJ2-5; D is unclear. The end of the DNA fits TRBJ2-7 better, so the J call may be wrong. Germline CDR1 is MNHEY and CDR2 is SVGAGI. This CDR3 is built from 15 residues. Here the CDR3 reads CASSYSKQQPYEQYF. CDR3 in DNA: TGTGCCAGCAGTTACTCGAAACAGCAGCCCTACGAGCAGTACTTC.

The chain recombines TRBV29-1 with TRBJ2-7, with TRBD2 identical over 11 bases. Looked up from germline, CDR1 is SQVTM and CDR2 is ANQGSEA. The CDR3 has 15 amino acids. J gave up 3 bases and V 5 bases, and 9 bases lay outside the gene matches. The CDR3 is CSVLKLAGVVYEQYF. CDR3 bases: TGCAGCGTTCTCAAACTAGCGGGAGTTGTCTACGAGCAGTACTTC.

The V gene is TRBV27, the J gene TRBJ2-1; TRBD2 agrees at 12 bases. The V segment lost 8 bases and the J segment 6 bases; nucleotides outside the gene matches: 5. Per the germline V gene, CDR1 is MNHEY and CDR2 is SMNVEV (reference sequence). The CDR3 sequence is 14 residues long. CDR3 residues: CASGTLAGGNEQFF. The DNA for the CDR3 is TGTGCCAGCGGAACACTAGCGGGGGGCAATGAGCAGTTCTTC.

Comments on this clone: An end of the junction differs from the germline gene, which may be a read error. V gene TRBV7-9 combines with J gene TRBJ1-2; D might be TRBD1 (6 bases). The CDR3 totals 12 residues. The germline gives CDR1 SEHNR, CDR2 FQNEAQ (reference sequence). CDR3 region: CASSQEVGDTYF. The CDR3 coding sequence is TGTGCCAGCAGTCAGGAGGTTGGGGACACCTACTTC.

This clone was recorded a few times. Different DNA sequences within this sample yield the same CDR3. The V and J genes are TRBV18 and TRBJ2-7; perhaps TRBD1 as D (6 bases). Trimming cost V 1 base and J 2 bases, with 9 bases left between them. The CDR3 covers 14 residues. From germline, CDR1 is KGHSH and CDR2 LQKENI. The CDR3 is CASSPRQGTYEQYF. The CDR3 region has the DNA TGTGCCAGCTCACCACGTCAGGGGACCTACGAGCAGTACTTC. The full variable domain, with the rest looked up from reference TRBV18 and TRBJ2-7, is NAGVMQNPRHLVRRRGQEARLRCSPMKGHSHVYWYRQLPEEGLKFMVYLQKENIIDESGMPKERFSAEFPKEGPSILRIQQVVRGDSAAYFCASSPRQGTYEQYFGPGTRLTVT.

V gene TRBV18 combines with J gene TRBJ1-5; 8 bases are shared with TRBD1. The CDR3 extends over 14 amino acids. V was clipped by 6 bases and J by 4 bases; unmatched bases: 5. Germline CDR1 and CDR2: KGHSH and LQKENI. The DNA of the CDR3 is TGTGCCAGCTCTTCCGGGACAGGAAATCAGCCCCAGCATTTT. It is translated as CASSSGTGNQPQHF.